This note documents a single T cell receptor beta chain sequence. These data are taken from a study of blood T cell repertoires in COVID-19. As for the study in general: The analysed material was cDNA or gDNA that came from T cells, B-cell-depleted T cells, or PBMCs.

Under the authors' procedure: Amplification of reference gene primers was used by the study to estimate nucleated cell counts. TCRdb's copy holds only in-frame clones and misses some; the assay was immunoSEQ multiplex PCR. The DNA gave D and trimming, while V, J and clone size come from that table. The table records 150,000 to 200,000 clones, roughly 90% of them present only once. Trimming took off 2 bases at V and 10 bases at J, with 17 bases between the two ends. CDR1 is MNHNS and CDR2 is SASEGT in the germline V gene. The CDR3 is 14 amino acids. Sequencing was done on a sample of peripheral blood. The TCR sequence derives from a man aged 55 to 70 with acute or convalescent COVID-19. The chain carries TRBV6-1 and TRBJ1-2; the D gene is possibly TRBD1 (5 bases). Here the CDR3 reads CASSETRGGAIYTF. Here the CDR3 DNA reads TGTGCCAGCAGTGAAACCCGGGGAGGGGCGATCTACACCTTC.